This T cell receptor (beta chain) was sequenced for a study of PD-1 blockade in classical Hodgkin lymphoma. The CDR3 runs to 17 residues. Trimming removed 6 bases from V and 7 bases from J, with 22 bases in between. Looked up from germline, CDR1 is ENHRY and CDR2 is SYGVKD. Assay: immunoSEQ multiplex PCR; the TCRdb copy retains only in-frame clones and omits some. The sample consists of roughly 12,000 clones, about three quarters of them appearing once. This clone was found a few times. After autologous stem cell transplantation all patients relapsed, and prior brentuximab vedotin exposure differed between cohorts.

The origin of this receptor is a human donor with classical Hodgkin lymphoma. V usage is TRBV10-3 and J usage is TRBJ1-6, with a weak D call TRBD1 (6 bases). This specimen consisted of peripheral blood mononuclear cells (PBMCs), obtained at baseline. This chain's CDR3 is CAISGPTLTGVNSPLHF. The CDR3 region has the DNA TGTGCCATCAGCGGACCTACTCTGACAGGAGTAAATTCACCCCTCCACTTT.